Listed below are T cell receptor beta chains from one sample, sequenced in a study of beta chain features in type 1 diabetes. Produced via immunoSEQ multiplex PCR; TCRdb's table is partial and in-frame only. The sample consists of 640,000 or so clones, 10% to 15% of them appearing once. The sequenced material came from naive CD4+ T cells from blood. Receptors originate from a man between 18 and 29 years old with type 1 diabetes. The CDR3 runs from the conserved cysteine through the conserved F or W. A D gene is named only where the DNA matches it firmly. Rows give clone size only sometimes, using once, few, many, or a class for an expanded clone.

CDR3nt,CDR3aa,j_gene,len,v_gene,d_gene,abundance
TGTGCCAGCAGCTATAGCGGACCAAGCTACACAGATACGCAGTATTTT,CASSYSGPSYTDTQYF,TRBJ2-3,16,TRBV11-2,.,.
TGTGCCAGCAGTGAATGGGTGGGCGCTAACTATGGCTACACCTTC,CASSEWVGANYGYTF,TRBJ1-2,15,TRBV25-1,.,.
TGTGCCAGCAGTGTAGGGACAGACTATGGCTACACCTTC,CASSVGTDYGYTF,TRBJ1-2,13,TRBV2,TRBD1,few
TGTGCCACCGACAGTTTGAGCTACACCTTC,CATDSLSYTF,TRBJ1-2,10,TRBV7-9,.,few
TGCAGCGGGGCAGGGGACGGACACGAGCAGTACTTC,CSGAGDGHEQYF,TRBJ2-7,12,TRBV29-1,.,.
TGTGCCTGGAGTGTACTAATCCAGCGAGGATATACGCAGTATTTT,CAWSVLIQRGYTQYF,TRBJ2-3,15,TRBV30,.,few
TGCGCCAGCAGCCAAGGGGGTGGTGCCTTGTATTCACCCCTCCACTTT,CASSQGGGALYSPLHF,TRBJ1-6,16,TRBV4-1,.,few
TGTGCCAGCAGCTCCGGACAGATTAATGAAAAACTGTTTTTT,CASSSGQINEKLFF,TRBJ1-4,14,TRBV7-6,.,.
TGTGCCAGCAGCTTAGAGAGAGGCACAGATACGCAGTATTTT,CASSLERGTDTQYF,TRBJ2-3,14,TRBV7-8,.,.
TGTGCCAGCAGCTCCCTCGAGCGGGGGACAGATACGCAGTATTTT,CASSSLERGTDTQYF,TRBJ2-3,15,TRBV7-9,TRBD2,few
TGTGCCATCAGTGACTCCGGGACAGGGGTGGGCAATGAGCAGTTCTTC,CAISDSGTGVGNEQFF,TRBJ2-1,16,TRBV10-3,TRBD1,few
TGTGCCAGCGGGATGGAGGGCTATGGCTACACCTTC,CASGMEGYGYTF,TRBJ1-2,12,TRBV7-9,.,.
TGTGCCAGCAGCCTCTTTCGACTAGCGGACCCAGATACGCAGTATTTT,CASSLFRLADPDTQYF,TRBJ2-3,16,TRBV5-6,TRBD2,.
TGTGCCATCTTCCAGGGACAGGGGAACTATGGCTACACCTTC,CAIFQGQGNYGYTF,TRBJ1-2,14,TRBV7-2,TRBD1,few
TGTGCCAGCAGCCAAGTCGCGAACACCATATATTTT,CASSQVANTIYF,TRBJ1-3,12,TRBV14,.,few
TGCGCCAGCAGCCGCCTGGGGCAGGCTAATTCCTACGAGCAGTACTTC,CASSRLGQANSYEQYF,TRBJ2-7,16,TRBV4-1,.,few
TGTGCCAGCAGTTACTCCGAGAGGAATTCACCCCTCCACTTT,CASSYSERNSPLHF,TRBJ1-6,14,TRBV6-6,.,.
TGCGCCAGCAGCCTAGTCAGGGATTCTGGCACTGAAGCTTTCTTT,CASSLVRDSGTEAFF,TRBJ1-1,15,TRBV4-1,.,few
TGTGCCACCTACCCTTCGACGGTGAACACTGAAGCTTTCTTT,CATYPSTVNTEAFF,TRBJ1-1,14,TRBV6-1,.,few
TGTGCCAGCAGCCGGGACAGTCTTTGGGTCTACACCTTC,CASSRDSLWVYTF,TRBJ1-2,13,TRBV28,TRBD1,.
TGCGCCAGCAGCCTAAGACAGGCCACTAATGAAAAACTGTTTTTT,CASSLRQATNEKLFF,TRBJ1-4,15,TRBV4-1,.,few
TGTGCCAGCAGCTTAGGGAGGGGTGGAGTTCAGCCCCAGCATTTT,CASSLGRGGVQPQHF,TRBJ1-5,15,TRBV7-2,.,.
TGTGCCAGCAGCTTAGCCGGGCCCTCCTACAATGAGCAGTTCTTC,CASSLAGPSYNEQFF,TRBJ2-1,15,TRBV7-2,.,.
TGTGCCAGCAGTCTTCTGAAATTGGCAGATACGCAGTATTTT,CASSLLKLADTQYF,TRBJ2-3,14,TRBV6-5,.,.
TGTGCCAGCAGCCCAGGCACAGGGGGCAGCAATCAGCCCCAGCATTTT,CASSPGTGGSNQPQHF,TRBJ1-5,16,TRBV11-3,TRBD1,.
TGTGCCTGGAGTATTATCGCCAATTCACCCCTCCACTTT,CAWSIIANSPLHF,TRBJ1-6,13,TRBV30,.,few
TGTGCCAGCACCCGTATCTCCTACGAGCAGTACTTC,CASTRISYEQYF,TRBJ2-7,12,TRBV2,.,.
TGCGCCAGCAGCTTGACAGGGAACTCTGGGGCCAACGTCCTGACTTTC,CASSLTGNSGANVLTF,TRBJ2-6,16,TRBV5-1,.,few
TGTGCCAGCAGCTTAAACCAGGCACCCCTCCACTTT,CASSLNQAPLHF,TRBJ1-6,12,TRBV7-2,.,.
TGTGCCAGCAGCTTAAGAGGGGATGCAACTAATGAAAAACTGTTTTTT,CASSLRGDATNEKLFF,TRBJ1-4,16,TRBV7-9,.,.
TGTGCCAGCAGCCAAGCTTCAACGCGGGGGATTGTGAATGAAAAACTGTTTTTT,CASSQASTRGIVNEKLFF,TRBJ1-4,18,TRBV7-9,.,few
TGTGCCAGCAGCCCAACATCGGCGGGTGATACGCAGTATTTT,CASSPTSAGDTQYF,TRBJ2-3,14,TRBV11-1,.,few
TGTGCCAGTAGTATGAACAGGGACTACGAGCAGTACTTC,CASSMNRDYEQYF,TRBJ2-7,13,TRBV19,.,.
TGTGCCAGCAGCCTGGTGGGGGTTTCAGATACGCAGTATTTT,CASSLVGVSDTQYF,TRBJ2-3,14,TRBV6-5,.,few
TGTGCCAGCAGCCAAGTGGAACAGGGGAACACTGAAGCTTTCTTT,CASSQVEQGNTEAFF,TRBJ1-1,15,TRBV4-2,.,few
TGCGCCAGCAGCTCTGGACAGGGCCTACAAGAGACCCAGTACTTC,CASSSGQGLQETQYF,TRBJ2-5,15,TRBV5-1,TRBD1,.
TGTGCCACCAGCAGAACGCCCCGGACGGACTCCTACAATGAGCAGTTCTTC,CATSRTPRTDSYNEQFF,TRBJ2-1,17,TRBV15,.,few
TGCAGCGTTAACGGACAGGGATACACTGAAGCTTTCTTT,CSVNGQGYTEAFF,TRBJ1-1,13,TRBV29-1,TRBD1,few
TGTGCCAGCAGTGGGCAGATCAATCAGCCCCAGCATTTT,CASSGQINQPQHF,TRBJ1-5,13,TRBV2,.,.
TGCGCCAGCAGCGCGCCGGAGAACACTGAAGCTTTCTTT,CASSAPENTEAFF,TRBJ1-1,13,TRBV5-1,.,.
TGTGCCAGCAGCATCGGACAGGCGGGGTACGAGCAGTACTTC,CASSIGQAGYEQYF,TRBJ2-7,14,TRBV7-9,.,few
TGTGCCAGCAGTAGGGGAGAGGACAGGGACGGTTACGAGCAGTACTTC,CASSRGEDRDGYEQYF,TRBJ2-7,16,TRBV25-1,TRBD1,.
TGTGCCAGCAGTGAACTTAGGGCCTTGAACACTGAAGCTTTCTTT,CASSELRALNTEAFF,TRBJ1-1,15,TRBV6-1,.,.
TGTGCCTGGAGTTTATTGATCGGTGATGAGCAGTTCTTC,CAWSLLIGDEQFF,TRBJ2-1,13,TRBV30,.,few
TGTGCCAGCTCACCACCAAGCGCCTCCTACGAGCAGTACTTC,CASSPPSASYEQYF,TRBJ2-7,14,TRBV18,.,.
TGTGCCAGCAGCTGGGGGGGCAGGGGCGCCCAAGAGACCCAGTACTTC,CASSWGGRGAQETQYF,TRBJ2-5,16,TRBV5-4,.,few